This T cell receptor beta chain was obtained from a study of resident and recirculating memory T cells in vitiligo. Study information: Epidermis came from shave biopsies of lesional and nonlesional sites, plus PBMCs. The study, taken as a whole, reports: No single dominant TCR clone appeared; lesion clonality varied.

Concerning this clone itself: What it binds is not known.

The CDR3 totals 17 residues. V was trimmed by 5 bases and J by 0 bases, leaving 14 bases between them. CDR1 and CDR2 (germline): MDHEN, SYDVKM. Data came from immunoSEQ multiplex PCR; TCRdb stores just in-frame clones and leaves some out. The repertoire holds tens of thousands of clones, with around 90% as singletons. Anyone treated within the previous three months was excluded. This sequence was found in a male donor with vitiligo. The rearrangement uses TRBV28 and TRBJ2-6; D not certain. The specimen was blood. CDR3 bases: TGTGCCAGCAGTAGCACCCTAGTAGACTCTGGGGCCAACGTCCTGACTTTC. It translates to CASSSTLVDSGANVLTF.